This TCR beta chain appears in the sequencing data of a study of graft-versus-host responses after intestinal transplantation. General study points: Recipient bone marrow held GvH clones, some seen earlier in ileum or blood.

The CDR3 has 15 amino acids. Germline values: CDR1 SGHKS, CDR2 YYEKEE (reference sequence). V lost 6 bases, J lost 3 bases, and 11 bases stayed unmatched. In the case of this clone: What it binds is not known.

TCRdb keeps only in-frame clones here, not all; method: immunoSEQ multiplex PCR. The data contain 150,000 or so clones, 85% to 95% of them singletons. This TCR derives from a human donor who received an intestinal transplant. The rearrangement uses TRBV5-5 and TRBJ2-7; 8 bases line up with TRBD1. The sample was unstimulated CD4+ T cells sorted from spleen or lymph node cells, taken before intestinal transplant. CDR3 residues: CASTSQSGQGYEQYF. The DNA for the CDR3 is TGTGCCAGCACCTCCCAAAGCGGACAGGGCTACGAGCAGTACTTC.